The following is a TCR beta chain sequence with its context. Produced via immunoSEQ multiplex PCR; TCRdb's table is partial and in-frame only. The data contain over 300,000 clones, about 82% of them singletons. CDR1 and CDR2 (germline): KGHSH, LQKENI. Trimming stripped 3 bases from V and 7 bases from J, with 16 bases between. There are 16 residues in the CDR3. The data stem from a study of blood T cell repertoires in COVID-19. Sample: peripheral blood. The TCR was taken from a human donor in a cohort sampled during active COVID-19. The rearrangement links TRBV18 to TRBJ1-6, with TRBD1 as a possible D gene (5 bases). The chain's CDR3 is CASSPAPAGLNSPLHF. DNA of the CDR3: TGTGCCAGCTCACCGGCCCCCGCAGGGCTAAATTCACCCCTCCACTTT.